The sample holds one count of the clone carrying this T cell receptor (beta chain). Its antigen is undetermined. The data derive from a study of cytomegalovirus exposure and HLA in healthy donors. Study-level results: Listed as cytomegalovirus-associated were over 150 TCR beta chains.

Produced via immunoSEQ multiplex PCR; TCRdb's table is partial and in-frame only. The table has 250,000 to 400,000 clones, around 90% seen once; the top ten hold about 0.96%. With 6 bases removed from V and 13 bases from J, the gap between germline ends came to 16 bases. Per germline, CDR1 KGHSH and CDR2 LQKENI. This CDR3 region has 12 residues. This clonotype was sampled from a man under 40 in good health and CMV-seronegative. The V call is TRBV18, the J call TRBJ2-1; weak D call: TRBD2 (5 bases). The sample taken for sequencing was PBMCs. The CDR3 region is CASSAMSLAQFF. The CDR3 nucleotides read TGTGCCAGCTCGGCTATGTCGCTAGCTCAGTTCTTC.